These 15 T cell receptor beta chains were all obtained from the same sample, sequenced in a study of breast tumors, draining lymph nodes, adjacent tissues. Breast cancer patients provided tissue from their axillary draining lymph nodes. TCRdb re-derived calls from the multiplex PCR reads in MiXCR, one entry per CDR3 protein. Of about 270,000 distinct CDR3 sequences listed, 30% to 35% are singletons. The source material was axillary lymph node tissue. These receptors were taken from a female donor with breast cancer. Some clones in this sample may be carry-over from other donors' samples.

Points on this clonotype: A single base separates this from a much larger clone, so it may be a read error. The genes are TRBV14 and TRBJ2-7, with D perhaps being TRBD1 or TRBD2 (5 bases each). This CDR3 region has 15 residues. In germline, CDR1 is SGHDN, CDR2 FVKESK. CDR3 sequence reads: CASSQDLGPLGEPYF. In DNA, the CDR3 is TGTGCCAGCAGCCAAGATTTAGGGCCCTTGGGGGAGCCGTACTTC.

In this sample, this clonotype turned up many times. V is TRBV11-3 and J is TRBJ2-3; the match to TRBD2 covers 13 bases. Germline V lookup: CDR1 SGHNT, CDR2 YENEEA. After removal of 5 bases from V and 4 bases from J, the junction contained 9 bases not matched to a gene. This CDR3 region has 17 residues. The CDR3 DNA is TGTGCCAGCAGCCCCAGGACTAGCGGGAGTCTTGCAGATACGCAGTATTTT. Its translation: CASSPRTSGSLADTQYF.

The J gene is TRBJ1-2, the V gene TRBV9; maybe TRBD1 (6 bases). Germline V CDR1 and CDR2: SGDLS, YYNGEE. There are 16 residues in the CDR3. Trimming removed 0 bases at V and 4 bases at J, with 16 bases between. CDR3 amino acids: CASSVDRVNRLYGYTF. The CDR3, as DNA: TGTGCCAGCAGCGTAGACAGGGTGAACAGGCTCTATGGCTACACCTTC.

This clonotype was seen repeatedly, ten times or more. V and J are TRBV11-2 and TRBJ2-1; no reliable D call. V lost 1 base and J 0 bases, leaving 7 bases between the germline ends. The CDR3 loop spans 15 amino acids. The V gene's germline CDR1 is SGHAT and CDR2 FQNNGV. This chain's CDR3 is CASSLAQSSYNEQFF. The CDR3 bases are TGTGCCAGCAGCTTAGCTCAGAGCTCCTACAATGAGCAGTTCTTC.

This clonotype turned up a few times. The genes are TRBV18 and TRBJ1-5; D is unresolved. Deletions cut 3 bases from V and 1 base from J, with 7 bases between. Germline V lookup: CDR1 KGHSH, CDR2 LQKENI. The CDR3 totals 14 residues. CDR3 region: CASSPEPSNQPQHF. DNA of the CDR3: TGTGCCAGCTCACCCGAACCGAGCAATCAGCCCCAGCATTTT. Supplemented by reference TRBV18 and TRBJ1-5, the full variable domain reads NAGVMQNPRHLVRRRGQEARLRCSPMKGHSHVYWYRQLPEEGLKFMVYLQKENIIDESGMPKERFSAEFPKEGPSILRIQQVVRGDSAAYFCASSPEPSNQPQHFGDGTRLSIL.

V usage is TRBV27 and J usage is TRBJ2-1; no clear D. Trimming cost V 7 bases and J 7 bases, with 14 bases left between them. CDR1 is MNHEY and CDR2 is SMNVEV in the germline V gene (reference sequence). The CDR3 consists of 13 residues. This CDR3 reads CASTPIPRNEQFF. The CDR3 DNA sequence: TGTGCCAGCACCCCCATCCCCAGAAATGAGCAGTTCTTC.

This clonotype was detected many times. The DNA for the CDR3 is TGTGCCAGCAGTGAAGGGACAGTAAGGGTAAGACAGCCCCAGCATTTT. It encodes CASSEGTVRVRQPQHF. This chain uses TRBV2 with TRBJ1-5; D is perhaps TRBD1 (6 bases). Germline CDR1 and CDR2: SNHLY and FYNNEI. Trimming took 1 base from V and 7 from J, leaving 17 bases between them. The CDR3 contains 16 residues.

Of note for this clonotype: This may come from a read error, since a much larger clone is one base off. Since no conserved phenylalanine or tryptophan closes the CDR3, a read error is the likely cause. The chain has TRBV10-2 and TRBJ1-3; D is ambiguous. The length of the CDR3 is 14 residues. The germline CDR1 and CDR2 sequences are WSHSY and SAAADI. CDR3 sequence reads: CASSESSSGNTIYV. The CDR3 bases are TGTGCCAGCAGTGAAAGTAGCTCTGGAAACACCATATATGTT.

This clonotype was seen many times. The rearrangement links TRBV9 to TRBJ2-3; D gene unclear. Trimming shortened V by 4 bases and J by 2 bases, and 11 bases separated the two germline ends. Germline V gives CDR1 SGDLS, CDR2 YYNGEE. The CDR3 spans 14 residues. The CDR3: CASSLRASTDTQYF. CDR3 sequence (DNA): TGTGCCAGCAGCCTCCGGGCCTCCACAGATACGCAGTATTTT.

This clonotype was seen at least ten times. The V and J genes are TRBV5-8 and TRBJ1-3, with 8 bases aligning to TRBD1. There are 14 residues in the CDR3. Germline CDR1 is SGHTS and CDR2 is YDEGEE. Unmatched junction bases numbered 0, after V lost 0 bases and J lost 4 bases. In nucleotides, the CDR3 is TGTGCCAGCAGCTTGGGACAGGGGGGAAACACCATATATTTT. This translates into CASSLGQGGNTIYF.

This clonotype has at least ten counts. The rearrangement joins TRBV5-1 to TRBJ2-7, with TRBD1 identical over 8 bases. Germline V gene lookup returns CDR1 SGHRS and CDR2 YFSETQ. CDR3 size: 14 residues. Losses at the gene ends were 3 bases for V and 2 bases for J; bases not matched to a gene: 4. The CDR3 DNA sequence: TGCGCCAGCAGCTCTGGACAGGGCCCCTACGAGCAGTACTTC. Its protein is CASSSGQGPYEQYF.

This clonotype was detected once. Because the CDR3 is missing its conserved closing phenylalanine or tryptophan, this is likely a read error. The DNA of the CDR3 is TGCAGTGCTAGAGGTCCGCTAGCGTTTAGCACAGATACGCAGTATTTG. Translated, it gives CSARGPLAFSTDTQYL. The rearrangement uses TRBV20-1 and TRBJ2-3, with D possibly being TRBD2 (6 bases). Germline V gives CDR1 DFQATT, CDR2 SNEGSKA (reference sequence). The CDR3 loop spans 16 amino acids. Trimming cost V 1 base and J 0 bases, with 14 bases left between them.

This clonotype was seen only a few times. Being one base from a much bigger clone, this may be a read error. V and J are TRBV7-2 and TRBJ2-5, with 7 bases fitting TRBD2. Germline lookup yields CDR1 SGHTA and CDR2 FQGNSA. This CDR3 comprises 13 residues. CDR3 protein: CASSFLAEEAQYF. For the CDR3, the DNA is TGTGCCAGCAGCTTCCTAGCGGAAGAGGCCCAGTACTTC. The full variable domain, rest sourced from reference TRBV7-2 and TRBJ2-5, is GAGVSQSPSNKVTEKGKDVELRCDPISGHTALYWYRQSLGQGLEFLIYFQGNSAPDKSGLPSDRFSAERTGGSVSTLTIQRTQQEDSAVYLCASSFLAEEAQYFGPGTRLLVL.

The table lists this clonotype with a few counts. This could be a read error, since a much larger clone is one nucleotide away. This chain connects TRBV11-2 to TRBJ2-7, with TRBD2 matching 7 bases. Trimming cost V 5 bases and J 6 bases; bases outside gene matches: 7. Germline V gene sequence: CDR1 SGHAT, CDR2 FQNNGV. CDR3 size: 13 residues. CDR3 protein: CASSPSGRSEQYF. For the CDR3, the DNA is TGTGCCAGCAGCCCTAGCGGACGATCCGAGCAGTACTTC.

Details on this clonotype: A much larger clonotype is one base distant, so this may be a read error. This rearrangement joins TRBV19 to TRBJ2-5; D perhaps matches TRBD2 (6 bases). The V and J ends lost 7 bases and 1 base respectively, with 16 bases between them. Germline CDR1 reads LNHDA; CDR2 reads SQIVND (reference sequence). The CDR3 sequence is 15 residues long. In nucleotides, the CDR3 is TGTGCCAGTACTATGAGAGCGGGCCGCCAAGAGACCCAGTACTTC. Encoded protein: CASTMRAGRQETQYF.